The 7 T cell receptor beta chains below all came from one sample that was sequenced in a study of blood T cell repertoires in COVID-19. TCRdb keeps only in-frame clones here, not all; method: immunoSEQ multiplex PCR. The sample includes some 150,000 clones, 80% to 90% of them seen just once. Material: peripheral blood. The receptors shown here come from a woman between 50 and 59 years old in a cohort sampled during active or convalescent COVID-19.

This chain uses TRBV7-8 with TRBJ1-4; tentatively, D is TRBD1 (6 bases). CDR3 size: 15 residues. Germline lookup yields CDR1 SGHVS and CDR2 FQNEAQ. Trimming shortened V by 1 base and J by 3 bases, and 9 bases separated the two germline ends. CDR3 sequence (DNA): TGTGCCAGCAGCTTAGAGGGGGGGGCTAATGAAAAACTGTTTTTT. It yields the protein CASSLEGGANEKLFF.

The chain links TRBV3-1 (or the pseudogene TRBV3-2) to TRBJ1-1, with D possibly TRBD1 on 5 matching bases. The CDR3 spans 14 residues. Trimming left V 1 base short and J 3 bases short, with 9 bases between. Germline V gene lookup returns CDR1 LGHDT and CDR2 YNNKEL (reference sequence). The CDR3 spells CASSQAGGYTEAFF. In DNA form, the CDR3 reads TGTGCCAGCAGCCAAGCCGGGGGTTACACTGAAGCTTTCTTT.

V usage is TRBV25-1 and J usage is TRBJ1-2; the D gene is possibly TRBD1 (6 bases). V dropped 8 bases and J dropped 1 base, with 14 bases sitting between them. Per germline, CDR1 MGHDK and CDR2 SYGVNS. The CDR3 length is 14 residues. For the CDR3, the DNA is TGTGCCAGCTCGGAAACAGGGTTTAACTATGGCTACACCTTC. Translation: CASSETGFNYGYTF.

This sequence joins TRBV29-1 and TRBJ2-5, with a tentative D call TRBD2 (6 bases). Trimming shortened V by 7 bases and J by 3 bases, and 15 bases separated the two germline ends. This CDR3 is 13 amino acids long. Germline values: CDR1 SQVTM, CDR2 ANQGSEA. The CDR3 protein is CSGGDRGEETQYF. The CDR3 bases are TGCAGCGGGGGGGACCGGGGAGAAGAGACCCAGTACTTC.

V and J are TRBV7-8 and TRBJ2-7, with 7 bases fitting TRBD1. The ends lost 7 bases at V and 4 bases at J; junction bases unmatched: 10. Germline lookup yields CDR1 SGHVS and CDR2 FQNEAQ. This CDR3 has 14 amino acids. CDR3 nucleotides: TGTGCCAGCACCTCCGCGGCACAGGGGTACGAGCAGTACTTC. Translation: CASTSAAQGYEQYF.

The J gene is TRBJ2-7, the V gene TRBV28, with D possibly being TRBD2 (5 bases). The CDR3 is 16 amino acids. Trimming pared 0 bases from V and 0 bases from J, leaving 12 bases between. Germline CDR1 is MDHEN and CDR2 is SYDVKM. The CDR3 DNA follows: TGTGCCAGCAGTTTATGGACGGCGGGCAGCTCCTACGAGCAGTACTTC. Its translation is CASSLWTAGSSYEQYF.

This clone occurred once. V gene TRBV11-2 combines with J gene TRBJ2-2; no firm D call. Germline CDR1 and CDR2: SGHAT and FQNNGV. Trimming pared 4 bases from V and 2 bases from J, leaving 11 bases between. The CDR3 has 15 residues. The DNA for the CDR3 is TGTGCCAGCAGCTCCAACCCAACAAACACCGGGGAGCTGTTTTTT. Encoded protein: CASSSNPTNTGELFF.